This T cell receptor (beta chain) was found in a study of human T cells and chemical hapten exposure (dated by TCRdb to about 2021). For the wider study: For sensitization, 2% DPC in acetone was applied to a roughly 2 cm by roughly 2 cm area of upper inner arm skin. Peripheral blood TCR repertoire changes were tracked in vivo in alopecia patients during primary and secondary sensitization to the hapten diphenylcyclopropenone (DPC). Patients additionally received weekly therapeutic DPC doses to the scalp throughout the roughly 25-week study period. Alopecia areata with under or over 50% scalp involvement, alopecia totalis and alopecia universalis were represented in the patient cohort, which was mostly female. Patch tests used Finn chambers with 0.01% DPC on the upper back, scored after 6 days by International Contact Dermatitis Research Group standards. Blood samples were taken from patients before sensitization (week 0) and then at 2, 6 and about 24 weeks after DPC sensitization. Libraries were combined into a pool for sequencing, and differences in TCR yield between samples came mainly from small differences in library volumes within the pool. For TCR sequencing, blood came from 25 to 35 alopecia patients at anywhere from one to four time points (pre-sensitization, 2, 6 and 24 weeks). Here is what the overall study found, with its caveats: Patch test score correlated positively with the number of PT1 expanded TCRs, reaching significance at thresholds 8, 16 and 32 but not at 4. Alopecia, a presumed autoimmune disease, was present in all patients, so the immune response of the patients might differ from that of healthy individuals. Repeated subsampling changed both the strength of the expansion versus patch-test correlation and the threshold at which that correlation became significant. Compared with pre-sensitization or healthy control sets, expanded TCRs formed significantly more large CDR3 similarity clusters, which is consistent with antigen-driven responses. DPC sensitization did not change the number of TCRs with a frequency above 1 in 1000, and there was no evidence of changes in global repertoire structure.

A remark on this clonotype: The specificity of this receptor is unknown. Base-call qualities are not available, and no considerably larger clone is one nucleotide away.

Per the publication, the time point label means: patch test 1, 2 weeks after DPC sensitization. What this sample's treatment or condition label stands for: therapeutic diphenylcyclopropenone sensitization with weekly scalp DPC. At every patch-test visit, the blood draw took place before the patch test was put on. Patients were considered eligible if aged 18 to 70, diagnosed with alopecia and deemed suitable for DPC therapy, and patients were excluded if pregnant. Total RNA was extracted from unfractionated whole blood collected in Tempus Blood RNA tubes. The receptor library was made with RACE. TCRdb lists the instrument as NextSeq 500. During library preparation, unique molecular identifiers were attached to individual cDNA molecules so that TCRs could be counted in a quantitative, reproducible way. From each blood RNA sample, both TCR alpha and TCR beta chains were sequenced. On the study's bioinformatics: Samples had a median of about 90,000 TCRs, with a range from 23,224 to 690,600. V, J and CDR3 annotation of the TCR reads was carried out using the Decombinator software suite. For PS versus PT1 abundance plots, all samples were subsampled to the same number of TCRs (28,000). TCRs were defined as expanded if absent before sensitization and observed at least eight times at the 2-week time point. The raw public data were reprocessed by TCRdb itself: fastp quality trimming at Q25, MiXCR clonotype calling, in-frame beta chains only. All rows with the same CDR3 protein become a single entry with the most common DNA and genes. TCRdb's processing, not the authors', yielded these V and J calls. The table for this sample lists approximately 350,000 distinct CDR3 sequences; around 7% of them were counted only once. Approximately 8.9% of the sample goes to the ten largest clones.

CDR1 is given as SGHDT and CDR2 as YYEEEE, both from the germline V gene. From cysteine to phenylalanine, the CDR3 is 14 amino acids long. Only the CDR3 portion is preserved as DNA: 42 bases, with reading frame beginning at the first base. Between the V and J ends, shortened by 0 bases and 5 bases respectively, the junction contains 9 bases. This TCR was recovered from a woman aged 18-29 years with alopecia areata. Some clones in this sample may be carry-over from other donors' samples. The rearranged segments are TRBV5-6 and TRBJ1-5; the best D guess is TRBD1, with 6 bases matching. Material: whole blood, obtained in connection with sensitization to the hapten diphenylcyclopropenone (DPC). For the CDR3, the sequence is CASSLGRGYQPQHF. At the DNA level, the sequence is TGTGCCAGCAGCTTGGGCAGGGGATATCAGCCCCAGCATTTT.